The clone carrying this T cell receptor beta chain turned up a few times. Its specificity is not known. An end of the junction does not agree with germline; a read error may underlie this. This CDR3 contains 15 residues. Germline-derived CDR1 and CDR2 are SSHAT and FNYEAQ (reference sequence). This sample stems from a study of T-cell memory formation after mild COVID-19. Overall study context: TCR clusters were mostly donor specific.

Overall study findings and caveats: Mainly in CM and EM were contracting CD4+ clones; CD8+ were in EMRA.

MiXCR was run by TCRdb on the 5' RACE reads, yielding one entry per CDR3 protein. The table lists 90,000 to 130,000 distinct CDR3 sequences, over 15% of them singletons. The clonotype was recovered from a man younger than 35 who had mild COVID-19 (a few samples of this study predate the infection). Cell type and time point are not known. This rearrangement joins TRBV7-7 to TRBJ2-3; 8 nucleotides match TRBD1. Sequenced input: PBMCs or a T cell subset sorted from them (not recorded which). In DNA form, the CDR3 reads TGTGCTAGCAGCTCGAACACAGGGGGAACAGATACGCAGTATTTT. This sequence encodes CASSSNTGGTDTQYF.